The next 5 T cell receptor beta chains were all read from a single sample in a study of T cells in Graves' hyperthyroidism and ophthalmopathy. There were TCR beta CDR3 regions amplified from RNA transcripts. TCR CDR3 underwent first-round RT-PCR with the HTBI primer set. TCRdb reprocessed the multiplex PCR reads via MiXCR and lists one record per CDR3 protein. The repertoire holds about 520,000 distinct CDR3 sequences, with around 22% as singletons. Specimen: blood. The receptors were sampled from a woman aged 25 to 39 with Graves' ophthalmopathy.

This clonotype was seen ten or more times. The rearrangement joins TRBV4-3 to TRBJ2-7, with D possibly being TRBD2 (6 bases). The CDR3 contains 15 residues. V dropped 0 bases and J dropped 3 bases, with 12 bases sitting between them. The germline CDR1 and CDR2 sequences are LGHNA and YSLEER. CDR3: CASSQDTGRGYEQYF. The DNA of the CDR3 is TGCGCCAGCAGCCAAGATACCGGGCGGGGCTACGAGCAGTACTTC.

For this clonotype: The junction and the germline gene differ at one end; a read error may be behind it. The V call is TRBV28, the J call TRBJ2-2; D is tentatively TRBD1 or TRBD2 (7 bases each). The CDR3 has 17 residues. Germline V gene sequence: CDR1 MDHEN, CDR2 SYDVKM. Here the CDR3 reads CASSLIDRDFGSGELCF. The CDR3 coding sequence is TGTGCCAGCAGTCTTATTGACAGGGATTTTGGGAGCGGGGAGCTGTGTTTT.

This clonotype was counted ten times or more. This chain connects TRBV4-1 to TRBJ2-5; no definite D call. The V gene's germline CDR1 is MGHRA and CDR2 YSYEKL. This CDR3 is 15 amino acids long. Trimming removed 0 bases from V and 3 bases from J, with 11 bases in between. In nucleotides, the CDR3 is TGCGCCAGCAGCCAAGATCGAGACACTGAAGAGACCCAGTACTTC. Translating gives CASSQDRDTEETQYF.

This sequence joins TRBV5-4 and TRBJ1-1; D perhaps matches TRBD1 (5 bases). This CDR3 has 16 residues. V was pared by 4 bases and J by 0 bases, with 16 bases between. Germline V lookup: CDR1 SGHNT, CDR2 YYREEE (reference sequence). The DNA of the CDR3 is TGTGCCAGCAGCCTGGCCGGGACGACTATGAACACTGAAGCTTTCTTT. Translated, it gives CASSLAGTTMNTEAFF.

In its sample, this clonotype was seen once. The CDR3 spells CASSYRDRVARDYGYTF. The CDR3 DNA reads as TGTGCCAGCAGTTACCGGGACAGGGTGGCGAGGGACTATGGCTACACCTTC. This chain connects TRBV7-2 to TRBJ1-2; 9 nucleotides line up with TRBD1. The CDR3 totals 17 residues. The ends lost 6 bases at V and 3 bases at J; junction bases unmatched: 14. CDR1 SGHTA and CDR2 FQGNSA come from the germline V gene. Together with reference TRBV7-2 and TRBJ1-2, the CDR3 gives the full variable domain: GAGVSQSPSNKVTEKGKDVELRCDPISGHTALYWYRQSLGQGLEFLIYFQGNSAPDKSGLPSDRFSAERTGGSVSTLTIQRTQQEDSAVYLCASSYRDRVARDYGYTFGSGTRLTVV.